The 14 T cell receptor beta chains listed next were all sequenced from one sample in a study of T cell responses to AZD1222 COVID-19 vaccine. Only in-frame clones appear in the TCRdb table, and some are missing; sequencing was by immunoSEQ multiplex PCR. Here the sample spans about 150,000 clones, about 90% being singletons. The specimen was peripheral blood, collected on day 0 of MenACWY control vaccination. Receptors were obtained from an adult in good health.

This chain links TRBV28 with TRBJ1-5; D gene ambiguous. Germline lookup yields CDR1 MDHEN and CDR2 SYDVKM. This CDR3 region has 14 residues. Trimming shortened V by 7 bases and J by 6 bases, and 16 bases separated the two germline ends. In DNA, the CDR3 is TGTGCCAGCACCCGGCGGCAAGCACCTCAGCCCCAGCATTTT. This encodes CASTRRQAPQPQHF.

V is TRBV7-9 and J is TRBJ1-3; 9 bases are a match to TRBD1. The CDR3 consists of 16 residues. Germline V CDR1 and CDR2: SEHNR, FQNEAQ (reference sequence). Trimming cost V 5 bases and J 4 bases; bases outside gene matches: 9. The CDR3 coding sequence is TGTGCCAGCAGCCAACAGGGGGCACTGGAAGGAAACACCATATATTTT. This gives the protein CASSQQGALEGNTIYF.

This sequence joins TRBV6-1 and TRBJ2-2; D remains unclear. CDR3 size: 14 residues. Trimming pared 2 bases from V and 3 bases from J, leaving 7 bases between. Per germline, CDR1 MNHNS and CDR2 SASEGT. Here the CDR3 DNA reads TGTGCCAGCAGTGAAATGAGGTACACCGGGGAGCTGTTTTTT. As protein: CASSEMRYTGELFF.

In nucleotides, the CDR3 is TGCGCCAGCAGCCTCCAGCTGGGATCGACCGGGGAGCTGTTTTTT. Protein product: CASSLQLGSTGELFF. V is TRBV4-1 and J is TRBJ2-2, with D uncertain. V dropped 4 bases and J dropped 5 bases, with 14 bases sitting between them. The CDR3 contains 15 residues. Germline CDR1 reads MGHRA; CDR2 reads YSYEKL.

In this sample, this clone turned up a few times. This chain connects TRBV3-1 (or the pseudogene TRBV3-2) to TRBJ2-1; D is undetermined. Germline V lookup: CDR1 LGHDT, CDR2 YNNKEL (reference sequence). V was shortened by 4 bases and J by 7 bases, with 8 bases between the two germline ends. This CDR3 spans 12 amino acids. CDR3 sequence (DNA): TGTGCCAGCAGCCTCACTCGGAATGAGCAGTTCTTC. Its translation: CASSLTRNEQFF.

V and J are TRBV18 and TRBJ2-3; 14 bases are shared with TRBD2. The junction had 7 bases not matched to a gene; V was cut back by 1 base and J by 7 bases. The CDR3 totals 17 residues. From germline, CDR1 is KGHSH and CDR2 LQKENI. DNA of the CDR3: TGTGCCAGCTCACCACGGGGGACTAGCGGGAGTAGAAATACGCAGTATTTT. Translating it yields CASSPRGTSGSRNTQYF.

The CDR3 here is CASTFLSGNTIYF. The CDR3 DNA follows: TGTGCCAGCACATTCCTCTCTGGAAACACCATATATTTT. The chain is built from TRBV28 and TRBJ1-3; D call uncertain. From germline, CDR1 is MDHEN and CDR2 SYDVKM. Trimming shortened V by 7 bases and J by 0 bases, and 7 bases separated the two germline ends. This CDR3 spans 13 amino acids. Full variable domain (missing parts from reference TRBV28 and TRBJ1-3): DVKVTQSSRYLVKRTGEKVFLECVQDMDHENMFWYRQDPGLGLRLIYFSYDVKMKEKGDIPEGYSVSREKKERFSLILESASTNQTSMYLCASTFLSGNTIYFGEGSWLTVV.

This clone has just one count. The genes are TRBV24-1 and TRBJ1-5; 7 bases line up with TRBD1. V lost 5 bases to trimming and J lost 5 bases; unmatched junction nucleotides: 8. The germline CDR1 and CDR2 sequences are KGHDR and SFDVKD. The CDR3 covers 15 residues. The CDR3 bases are TGTGCCACCAGTGTGGGCAGGGGGAGGGATCAGCCCCAGCATTTT. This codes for CATSVGRGRDQPQHF.

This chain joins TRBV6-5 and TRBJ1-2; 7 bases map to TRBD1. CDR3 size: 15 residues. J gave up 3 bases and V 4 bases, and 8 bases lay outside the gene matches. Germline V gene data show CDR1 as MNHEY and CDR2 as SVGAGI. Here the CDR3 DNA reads TGTGCCAGCAGTTGGGGACAGTATGATGACTATGGCTACACCTTC. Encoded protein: CASSWGQYDDYGYTF.

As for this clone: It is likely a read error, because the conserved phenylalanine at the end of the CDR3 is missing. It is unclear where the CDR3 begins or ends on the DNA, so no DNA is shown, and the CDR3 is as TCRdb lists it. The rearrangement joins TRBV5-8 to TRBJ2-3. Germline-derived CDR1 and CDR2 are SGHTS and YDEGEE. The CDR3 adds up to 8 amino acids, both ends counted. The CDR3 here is CASSLEGR.

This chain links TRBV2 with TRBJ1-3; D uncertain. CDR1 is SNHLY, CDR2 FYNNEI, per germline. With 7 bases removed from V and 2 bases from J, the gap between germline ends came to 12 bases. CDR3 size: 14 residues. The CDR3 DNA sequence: TGTGCCAGCAAACAAGAGGGCCCTGGAAACACCATATATTTT. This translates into CASKQEGPGNTIYF.

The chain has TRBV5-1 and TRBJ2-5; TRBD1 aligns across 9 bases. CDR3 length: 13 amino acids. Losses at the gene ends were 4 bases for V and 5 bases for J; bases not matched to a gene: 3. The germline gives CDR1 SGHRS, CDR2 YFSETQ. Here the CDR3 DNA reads TGCGCCAGCAGCCCCGGGACAGGGGAGACCCAGTACTTC. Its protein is CASSPGTGETQYF. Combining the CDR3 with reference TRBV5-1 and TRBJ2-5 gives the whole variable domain KAGVTQTPRYLIKTRGQQVTLSCSPISGHRSVSWYQQTPGQGLQFLFEYFSETQRNKGNFPGRFSGRQFSNSRSEMNVSTLELGDSALYLCASSPGTGETQYFGPGTRLLVL.

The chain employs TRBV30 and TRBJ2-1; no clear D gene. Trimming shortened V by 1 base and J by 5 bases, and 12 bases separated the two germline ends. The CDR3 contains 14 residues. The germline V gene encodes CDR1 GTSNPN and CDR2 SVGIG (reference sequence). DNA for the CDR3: TGTGCCTGGAGTGAAGGGTCCGCCCACAATGAGCAGTTCTTC. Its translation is CAWSEGSAHNEQFF. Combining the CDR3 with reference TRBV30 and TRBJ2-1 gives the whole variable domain SQTIHQWPATLVQPVGSPLSLECTVEGTSNPNLYWYRQAAGRGLQLLFYSVGIGQISSEVPQNLSASRPQDRQFILSSKKLLLSDSGFYLCAWSEGSAHNEQFFGPGTRLTVL.

Written as DNA, the CDR3 is TGTGCCAGCAGCCCCCGGCCGGGGGTAGCTGGAAACACCATATATTTT. It yields the protein CASSPRPGVAGNTIYF. The rearrangement joins TRBV7-2 to TRBJ1-3; D possibly corresponds to TRBD1 (5 bases). Trimming took off 5 bases at V and 2 bases at J, with 16 bases between the two ends. The CDR3 covers 16 residues. Looked up from germline, CDR1 is SGHTA and CDR2 is FQGNSA.